The 24 T cell receptor beta chains below come from one sample, sequenced in a study of blood T cell repertoires in COVID-19. TCRdb's table, derived via immunoSEQ multiplex PCR, lists solely in-frame clones and lacks some. The repertoire holds 200,000 to 250,000 clones, roughly 83% seen once, with about 7.4% in the top ten. What was sequenced was peripheral blood. These receptors came from a woman between 50 and 59 years old with acute or convalescent COVID-19.

The rearrangement joins TRBV28 to TRBJ1-6, with a tentative D call TRBD1 (5 bases). V was pared by 3 bases and J by 4 bases, with 10 bases between. CDR3 length equals 15 residues. The germline CDR1 and CDR2 sequences are MDHEN and SYDVKM. As DNA, the CDR3 is TGTGCCAGCAGTTTTGACAGTCCTTATAATTCACCCCTCCACTTT. Translating it yields CASSFDSPYNSPLHF.

The chain carries TRBV30 and TRBJ2-7, with 12 bases aligning to TRBD2. The CDR3 spans 14 residues. Trimming removed 2 bases from V and 3 bases from J; junction bases left unmatched: 2. Germline CDR1 GTSNPN, CDR2 SVGIG (reference sequence). In nucleotides, the CDR3 is TGTGCCTGGAGTCTAGCGGGAGGGCGCTACGAGCAGTACTTC. Protein sequence: CAWSLAGGRYEQYF.

This clone was seen a handful of times. The chain uses TRBV28 and TRBJ2-1, with D possibly being TRBD2 (6 bases). The CDR3 contains 14 residues. In germline, CDR1 is MDHEN, CDR2 SYDVKM. With 5 bases removed from V and 11 bases from J, the gap between germline ends came to 19 bases. The CDR3 spells CASSMRGGPPKQFF. Here the CDR3 DNA reads TGTGCCAGCAGTATGCGGGGAGGCCCCCCCAAGCAGTTCTTC.

The V call is TRBV29-1, the J call TRBJ2-5; 9 nucleotides align to TRBD1. V shed 5 bases and J 5 bases; nucleotides not matched to a gene: 9. This CDR3 region has 14 residues. In germline, CDR1 is SQVTM, CDR2 ANQGSEA. CDR3 sequence reads: CSVSVGTGKETQYF. For the CDR3, the DNA is TGCAGCGTTTCAGTAGGGACAGGGAAGGAGACCCAGTACTTC.

V and J are TRBV10-3 and TRBJ2-1; 8 bases map to TRBD2. The CDR3 is made up of 16 amino acids. Germline V gene lookup returns CDR1 ENHRY and CDR2 SYGVKD. Trimming took 2 bases from V and 8 from J; bases not matched to a gene: 11. The CDR3 DNA is TGTGCCATCAGTGAGGCCGGGACGGGGGGGATCGATGAGCAGTTCTTC. Translation: CAISEAGTGGIDEQFF.

The chain has TRBV19 and TRBJ1-5, with 9 bases aligning to TRBD1. The germline gives CDR1 LNHDA, CDR2 SQIVND (reference sequence). The CDR3 contains 16 residues. V shed 1 base and J 6 bases; nucleotides not matched to a gene: 7. The CDR3 spells CASSIVRTGAFQPQHF. The DNA of the CDR3 is TGTGCCAGTAGTATAGTGAGGACAGGGGCTTTTCAGCCCCAGCATTTT.

The V call is TRBV15, the J call TRBJ2-1; the D is unclear. The V end lost 1 base, the J end lost 10 bases, and 8 bases lay between the germline ends. Germline loops: CDR1 LNHNV, CDR2 YYDKDF (reference sequence). The CDR3 extends over 12 amino acids. The CDR3: CATSRVFGEQFF. CDR3 nucleotide sequence: TGTGCCACCAGCAGAGTTTTCGGGGAGCAGTTCTTC.

V gene TRBV28 combines with J gene TRBJ1-1; TRBD1 agrees at 7 bases. Trimming at V came to 6 bases and at J to 4 bases, leaving 11 bases not matched to a gene. The CDR3 is made up of 15 amino acids. Per the germline V gene, CDR1 is MDHEN and CDR2 is SYDVKM. This chain's CDR3 is CASRVETGWVTEAFF. The CDR3 DNA reads as TGTGCCAGCAGAGTTGAGACAGGGTGGGTCACTGAAGCTTTCTTT.

The chain links TRBV2 to TRBJ2-3; a possible D gene is TRBD2 (6 bases). Trimming took off 10 bases at V and 0 bases at J, with 11 bases between the two ends. The CDR3 covers 13 residues. Germline CDR1 is SNHLY and CDR2 is FYNNEI. Here the CDR3 DNA reads TGTGCCATAGGAGGGGAAAGCACAGATACGCAGTATTTT. Translation: CAIGGESTDTQYF.

This clone was picked up one time. The chain employs TRBV18 and TRBJ2-1; a possible D gene is TRBD2 (6 bases). V was cut by 2 bases and J by 3 bases, with 32 bases left in between. CDR1 is KGHSH, CDR2 LQKENI, per germline. This CDR3 region has 22 residues. Here the CDR3 reads CASSPRIRWDSSSLEDYNEQFF. DNA for the CDR3: TGTGCCAGCTCACCAAGGATCAGGTGGGACTCGTCATCCCTTGAAGACTACAATGAGCAGTTCTTC.

The chain joins TRBV4-3 to TRBJ2-1; the D gene is possibly TRBD2 (6 bases). There are 15 residues in the CDR3. Germline-derived CDR1 and CDR2 are LGHNA and YSLEER. The V and J ends lost 0 bases and 1 base respectively, with 7 bases between them. The CDR3 DNA reads as TGCGCCAGCAGCCAAGAGGGGGGATCCTACAATGAGCAGTTCTTC. Encoded protein: CASSQEGGSYNEQFF.

Written as DNA, the CDR3 is TGTGCCAGCAGTTACAGGACAGAACCTATGGATCAGCCCCAGCATTTT. It translates to CASSYRTEPMDQPQHF. The chain uses TRBV6-2 or TRBV6-3 and TRBJ1-5; a possible D gene is TRBD1 (6 bases). Germline V lookup: CDR1 MNHEY, CDR2 SVGEGT. This CDR3 comprises 16 residues. V gave up 2 bases and J gave up 5 bases, with 16 bases separating them.

The J gene is TRBJ2-1, the V gene TRBV10-3; weak D call: TRBD1 (6 bases). Looked up from germline, CDR1 is ENHRY and CDR2 is SYGVKD. This CDR3 contains 13 residues. Trimming left V 6 bases short and J 7 bases short, with 13 bases between. The CDR3 reads CAIRGDKLNEQFF. The CDR3 nucleotides are TGTGCCATCAGGGGGGACAAACTTAATGAGCAGTTCTTC.

The chain links TRBV28 to TRBJ2-7, with a possible D match to TRBD2 (5 bases). Deletions cut 8 bases from V and 7 bases from J, with 12 bases between. CDR1 and CDR2 from the germline V gene are MDHEN and SYDVKM. The CDR3 spans 11 residues. The CDR3: CASSAGWEQYF. The CDR3, as DNA: TGTGCCAGCTCCGCGGGTTGGGAGCAGTACTTC.

The chain has TRBV19 and TRBJ2-7, with TRBD2 matching over 15 bases. J was trimmed by 3 bases and V by 6 bases; bases with no gene match: 15. Germline V gives CDR1 LNHDA, CDR2 SQIVND (reference sequence). CDR3 length: 19 amino acids. CDR3 in amino acids: CASRGTGRTSGRAGYEQYF. CDR3 DNA: TGTGCCAGTAGAGGGACAGGCCGGACTAGCGGGAGGGCCGGCTACGAGCAGTACTTC.

The gene calls are TRBV19 and TRBJ1-2; TRBD1 matches at 9 bases. V lost 6 bases, J lost 6 bases, and 5 bases stayed unmatched. CDR1 and CDR2 from the germline V gene are LNHDA and SQIVND (reference sequence). This CDR3 spans 13 amino acids. Written as DNA, the CDR3 is TGTGCCAGTAGCCCCGGGACAGGGAATGGCTACACCTTC. The encoded protein is CASSPGTGNGYTF.

The CDR3 DNA is TGCGCCAGCAGCCAAGAGGGGAGGAGCTACACCTTC. Its protein product is CASSQEGRSYTF. The chain links TRBV4-1 to TRBJ1-2; D ambiguous. The CDR3 has 12 residues. V was pared by 0 bases and J by 9 bases, with 8 bases between. CDR1 and CDR2 from the germline V gene are MGHRA and YSYEKL.

This sequence joins TRBV5-1 and TRBJ1-1; D uncertain. Germline CDR1 and CDR2: SGHRS and YFSETQ. V dropped 4 bases and J dropped 2 bases, with 15 bases sitting between them. The CDR3 consists of 15 residues. The CDR3 coding sequence is TGCGCCAGCAGCGCCAACTGGAGACGTAACACTGAAGCTTTCTTT. Translated, it gives CASSANWRRNTEAFF. Based on the CDR3 plus reference TRBV5-1 and TRBJ1-1, the full variable domain is KAGVTQTPRYLIKTRGQQVTLSCSPISGHRSVSWYQQTPGQGLQFLFEYFSETQRNKGNFPGRFSGRQFSNSRSEMNVSTLELGDSALYLCASSANWRRNTEAFFGQGTRLTVV.

V and J are TRBV24-1 and TRBJ2-2, with TRBD2 identical over 8 bases. The germline V gene encodes CDR1 KGHDR and CDR2 SFDVKD. The CDR3 is 16 residues long. With V trimmed by 4 bases and J by 4 bases, 7 bases remained unmatched. CDR3 in amino acids: CATSDPGLGLTGELFF. CDR3 nucleotides: TGTGCCACCAGTGACCCGGGACTAGGGCTCACCGGGGAGCTGTTTTTT.

J is TRBJ2-2 and V is TRBV6-5; 8 bases align to TRBD1. V dropped 3 bases and J dropped 7; count of bases not matched to a gene: 10. Germline V gives CDR1 MNHEY, CDR2 SVGAGI. The CDR3 is 16 amino acids. Here the CDR3 reads CASSYRGQVKHGELFF. As DNA, the CDR3 is TGTGCCAGCAGTTATCGGGGACAGGTTAAACACGGGGAGCTGTTTTTT.

The chain carries TRBV19 and TRBJ1-1; D may be TRBD1 (6 bases). V gave up 5 bases and J gave up 4 bases, with 17 bases separating them. Germline V lookup: CDR1 LNHDA, CDR2 SQIVND (reference sequence). The CDR3 runs to 15 residues. The CDR3 region has the DNA TGTGCCAGTAGTCTACGGATACAGGGCGGCACTGAAGCTTTCTTT. It codes for CASSLRIQGGTEAFF.

The chain links TRBV5-1 to TRBJ1-1, with 8 nucleotides matching TRBD1. The V gene end was trimmed by 4 bases and the J gene end by 1 base; junction bases not matched to a gene: 6. CDR1 and CDR2 from the germline V gene are SGHRS and YFSETQ. This CDR3 has 15 residues. The CDR3 is CASSRGDRQNTEAFF. In nucleotides, the CDR3 is TGCGCCAGCAGCAGAGGGGACAGGCAGAACACTGAAGCTTTCTTT. Combining the CDR3 with reference TRBV5-1 and TRBJ1-1 gives the whole variable domain KAGVTQTPRYLIKTRGQQVTLSCSPISGHRSVSWYQQTPGQGLQFLFEYFSETQRNKGNFPGRFSGRQFSNSRSEMNVSTLELGDSALYLCASSRGDRQNTEAFFGQGTRLTVV.

The sample holds a few counts of this clone. The chain is built from TRBV12-3 or TRBV12-4 and TRBJ2-3; D possibly corresponds to TRBD2 (6 bases). CDR3 length: 13 amino acids. The ends were cut back, 8 bases at V and 9 bases at J, with 18 bases in the middle. The CDR3: CASGGTAGETQYF. The DNA of the CDR3 is TGTGCCAGCGGAGGGACCGCTGGGGAAACGCAGTATTTT.

The gene calls are TRBV7-9 and TRBJ1-2, with D uncertain. The V end lost 1 base, the J end lost 2 bases, and 5 bases lay between the germline ends. CDR1 is SEHNR, CDR2 FQNEAQ, per germline (reference sequence). The CDR3 is 13 residues long. In DNA form, the CDR3 reads TGTGCCAGCAGCTTAGAAGCAAACTATGGCTACACCTTC. It is translated as CASSLEANYGYTF.